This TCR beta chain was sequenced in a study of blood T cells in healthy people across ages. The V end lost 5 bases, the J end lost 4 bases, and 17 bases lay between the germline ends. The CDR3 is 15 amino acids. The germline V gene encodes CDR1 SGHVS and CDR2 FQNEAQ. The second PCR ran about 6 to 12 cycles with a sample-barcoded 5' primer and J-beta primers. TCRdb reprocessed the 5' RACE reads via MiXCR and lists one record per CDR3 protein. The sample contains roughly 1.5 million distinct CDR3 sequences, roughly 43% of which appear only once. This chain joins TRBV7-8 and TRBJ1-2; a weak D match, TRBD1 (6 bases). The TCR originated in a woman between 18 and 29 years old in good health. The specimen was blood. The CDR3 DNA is TGTGCCAGCAGCAGCATACAGGGCCGGGTCTATGGCTACACCTTC. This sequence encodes CASSSIQGRVYGYTF.